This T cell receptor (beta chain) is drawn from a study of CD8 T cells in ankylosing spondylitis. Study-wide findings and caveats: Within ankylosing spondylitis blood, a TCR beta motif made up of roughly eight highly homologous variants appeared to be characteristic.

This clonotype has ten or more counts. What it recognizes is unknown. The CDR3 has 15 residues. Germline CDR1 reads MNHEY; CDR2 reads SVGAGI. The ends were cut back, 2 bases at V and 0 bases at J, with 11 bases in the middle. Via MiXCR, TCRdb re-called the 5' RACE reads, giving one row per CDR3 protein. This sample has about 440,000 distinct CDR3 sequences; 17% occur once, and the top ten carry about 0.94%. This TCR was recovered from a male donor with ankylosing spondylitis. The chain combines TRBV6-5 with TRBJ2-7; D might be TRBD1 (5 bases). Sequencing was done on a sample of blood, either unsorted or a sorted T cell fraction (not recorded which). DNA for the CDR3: TGTGCCAGCAGTTACCAAGGACACAGCTCCTACGAGCAGTACTTC. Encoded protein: CASSYQGHSSYEQYF.